These T cell receptor beta chains were read from a single sample in a study of blood T cell repertoires in COVID-19. Sequencing was performed with immunoSEQ multiplex PCR; in TCRdb, only in-frame clones are kept and a portion is missing. Among some 82,000 clones, about nine tenths were seen once, and the ten largest hold under 2.5%. The sequencing sample was made of peripheral blood. Receptors originate from a woman in her forties or fifties in a cohort sampled during active COVID-19. The CDR3 runs from the conserved cysteine through the conserved F or W. D genes are given only for firm matches. Rows may omit the clone size; those that give it use once, few, many or a size class.

D gene	J gene	clone size	V gene	CDR3 protein	CDR3 DNA
NA	TRBJ1-3	NA	TRBV30	CAWNQDYGNTIYF	TGTGCCTGGAATCAGGACTATGGAAACACCATATATTTT
TRBD1	TRBJ2-7	NA	TRBV29-1	CSIVIRDRGLEQYF	TGCAGCATCGTTATCCGGGACAGGGGCCTCGAGCAGTACTTC
TRBD1	TRBJ1-5	NA	TRBV4-1	CASSQRLDRDNQPQHF	TGCGCCAGCAGCCAGAGGTTAGACAGGGACAATCAGCCCCAGCATTTT
TRBD1	TRBJ1-3	few	TRBV18	CASSPETPGTVNSGNTIYF	TGTGCCAGCTCACCGGAAACACCCGGGACAGTAAACTCTGGAAACACCATATATTTT
NA	TRBJ2-1	NA	TRBV29-1	CSVELDWSYNEQFF	TGCAGCGTTGAGCTGGACTGGTCCTACAATGAGCAGTTCTTC
TRBD1	TRBJ2-1	once	TRBV13	CASSKGTASYNEQFF	TGTGCCAGCAGCAAAGGGACAGCCTCCTACAATGAGCAGTTCTTC
NA	TRBJ1-1	NA	TRBV5-1	CASSVGRGGLNTEAFF	TGCGCCAGCAGTGTCGGCAGGGGCGGATTGAACACTGAAGCTTTCTTT
NA	TRBJ1-2	NA	TRBV6-5	CASSYSDQGSYGYTF	TGTGCCAGCAGTTACTCTGATCAGGGGAGCTATGGCTACACCTTC
TRBD1	TRBJ2-7	once	TRBV18	CASSLSGGSGHEQYF	TGTGCCAGCTCACTATCAGGGGGATCAGGGCACGAGCAGTACTTC
NA	TRBJ2-2	few	TRBV19	CASSSGTGELFF	TGTGCCAGTAGCTCGGGGACCGGGGAGCTGTTTTTT
NA	TRBJ2-7	NA	TRBV3-1/TRBV3-2	CASSAYSADLGEQYF	TGTGCCAGCAGCGCCTACTCAGCGGACCTCGGGGAGCAGTACTTC
TRBD1	TRBJ2-2	NA	TRBV19	CASTRQGSVGTGELFF	TGTGCCAGTACCCGACAGGGGTCTGTAGGAACCGGGGAGCTGTTTTTT
TRBD2	TRBJ2-3	NA	TRBV5-1	CASSLGSSGSGDTQYF	TGCGCCAGCAGCTTAGGTAGTAGCGGGAGTGGAGATACGCAGTATTTT
NA	TRBJ1-2	NA	TRBV28	CASSKQAYGYTF	TGTGCCAGCAGTAAGCAGGCGTATGGCTACACCTTC
NA	TRBJ1-2	NA	TRBV13	CASGSRGNYGYTF	TGTGCCAGTGGGAGTAGGGGGAACTATGGCTACACCTTC
TRBD2	TRBJ2-1	NA	TRBV11-2	CASSTSGRASYNEQFF	TGTGCCAGCAGCACTAGCGGGAGGGCCTCCTACAATGAGCAGTTCTTC
TRBD1	TRBJ2-3	NA	TRBV2	CASSVGTGGRRYSTDTQYF	TGTGCCAGCAGTGTCGGGACAGGGGGAAGACGGTATAGCACAGATACGCAGTATTTT
NA	TRBJ1-1	NA	TRBV15	CATSTGLGNTEAFF	TGTGCCACCAGCACTGGACTGGGGAACACTGAAGCTTTCTTT
TRBD1	TRBJ2-1	NA	TRBV2	CASSEQGTVYNEQFF	TGTGCCAGCAGTGAACAGGGGACAGTTTACAATGAGCAGTTCTTC
NA	TRBJ2-2	NA	TRBV12-3/TRBV12-4	CASMKGPGELFF	TGTGCCAGCATGAAGGGGCCCGGGGAGCTGTTTTTT
TRBD2	TRBJ2-1	NA	TRBV4-1	CASSTQSGGFYNEQFF	TGCGCCAGCAGCACCCAAAGCGGGGGGTTCTACAATGAGCAGTTCTTC
TRBD2	TRBJ2-3	NA	TRBV4-1	CASSQTGTSGTDTQYF	TGCGCCAGCAGCCAAACCGGGACTAGCGGCACAGATACGCAGTATTTT
NA	TRBJ1-1	NA	TRBV3-1/TRBV3-2	CASSLWGGETEAFF	TGTGCCAGCAGCCTTTGGGGGGGAGAAACTGAAGCTTTCTTT
NA	TRBJ1-1	NA	TRBV29-1	CSAEQRNTEAFF	TGCAGCGCCGAACAGAGGAACACTGAAGCTTTCTTT